This passage covers 6 T cell receptor beta chains from one sample sequenced in a study of identical twins. TCRdb re-analysed the 5' RACE reads in MiXCR, keeping a single row per CDR3 protein. Of roughly 540,000 distinct CDR3 sequences listed, around 20% are singletons. Separately, the same data were catalogued under a study of T cells expressing NK-cell markers.

Sequenced: CD4+ T cells sorted from blood. The receptors shown here come from a woman between 18 and 29 years old in good health.

The V gene is TRBV7-2, the J gene TRBJ1-5, with D possibly TRBD1 on 5 matching bases. This CDR3 region has 15 residues. The V end lost 0 bases, the J end lost 4 bases, and 10 bases lay between the germline ends. The V gene's germline CDR1 is SGHTA and CDR2 FQGNSA. CDR3 DNA: TGTGCCAGCAGCTTAGCGGGGGTCGGGAATCAGCCCCAGCATTTT. This encodes CASSLAGVGNQPQHF.

This clonotype came up a few times. The rearrangement links TRBV12-5 to TRBJ2-5; 7 nucleotides align to TRBD2. Germline V gene data show CDR1 as LGHNT and CDR2 as FRNRAP. With V trimmed by 1 base and J by 2 bases, 4 bases remained unmatched. The CDR3 sequence is 15 residues long. CDR3 nucleotide sequence: TGTGCTAGTGGTTTGGGGCAAGCGGGGCAAGAGACCCAGTACTTC. This sequence encodes CASGLGQAGQETQYF.

The rearrangement uses TRBV29-1 and TRBJ2-1, with 8 bases matching TRBD2. V lost 5 bases, J lost 2 bases, and 2 bases stayed unmatched. Germline V gives CDR1 SQVTM, CDR2 ANQGSEA. The length of the CDR3 is 13 residues. The CDR3 nucleotides are TGCAGCGTTCCAGCGGGGGCCTACAATGAGCAGTTCTTC. It codes for CSVPAGAYNEQFF.

Many counts were recorded for this clonotype. The chain combines TRBV6-1 with TRBJ2-7; D perhaps matches TRBD1 (6 bases). Germline CDR1 and CDR2: MNHNS and SASEGT. Trimming removed 6 bases from V and 3 bases from J, with 15 bases in between. This CDR3 contains 14 residues. The CDR3 here is CASSRKSQGYEQYF. The CDR3 nucleotides are TGTGCCAGCAGCCGGAAATCACAGGGCTACGAGCAGTACTTC.

The chain couples TRBV19 to TRBJ2-3; 7 nucleotides align to TRBD1. The CDR3 is 13 amino acids. Per the germline V gene, CDR1 is LNHDA and CDR2 is SQIVND (reference sequence). Unmatched junction bases numbered 4, after V lost 4 bases and J lost 6 bases. The CDR3 nucleotides read TGTGCCAGTAGTACCACAGGGGTCGATACGCAGTATTTT. It codes for CASSTTGVDTQYF.

This clonotype was recorded a few times. This chain links TRBV9 with TRBJ2-7, with D perhaps TRBD1 (5 bases). Trimming cost V 0 bases and J 6 bases, with 13 bases left between them. Germline CDR1 reads SGDLS; CDR2 reads YYNGEE. The CDR3 loop spans 14 amino acids. CDR3 amino acids: CASSVDQGIGEQYF. The CDR3 DNA is TGTGCCAGCAGCGTAGATCAGGGAATCGGCGAGCAGTACTTC.